The TCR beta chain described here comes from a study of CD8 T cells in Susac syndrome. The wider study: The Susac syndrome patients that were sequenced included six with active disease and under ten in remission.

Germline loops: CDR1 SGHTA, CDR2 FQGTGA. V lost 6 bases and J lost 3, with 17 bases in between. The CDR3 consists of 15 residues. Random hexamers were used to reverse transcribe 0.5 to 1 ug of RNA. TCRdb redid the calling of the immunoSEQ multiplex PCR reads with MiXCR, one entry per CDR3 protein. The data hold roughly 150,000 distinct CDR3 sequences, with 85% to 95% observed a single time. This clonotype was seen just once. Sequencing targeted TCR beta in blood CD8+ and CD4+ T cells. In contrast to the negatively isolated CD8+ and CD4+ T cells, TEMRA cells were FACS-enriched. This clonotype originated in a human donor with Susac syndrome. Sequenced input: CD4+ T cells from PBMCs. The rearrangement uses TRBV7-3 and TRBJ1-2; possible D gene TRBD1, 6 bases. CDR3 protein: CASSRTGRGDYGYTF. The CDR3 DNA reads TGTGCCAGCAGTCGTACAGGGAGGGGCGACTATGGCTACACCTTC.